The rows below give T cell receptor beta chains drawn from one sample of a study of naive and memory T cell subsets. TCRdb itself ran the UMI-ligation and nested PCR reads through MiXCR, one entry per CDR3 protein. The sample lists 84,000 or so distinct CDR3 sequences; 6% to 7.5% were seen once. Material: central memory CD4+ T cells from blood. The origin of the receptors is a human donor in good health. The CDR3 runs from the conserved cysteine through the conserved F or W. The D gene is left open where the match is weak. Size is stated for part of the rows, as once, few or many counts, or as a class when the clone is expanded.

CDR3 length: 15
D gene: TRBD1
clone size: many
V gene: TRBV23-1
J gene: TRBJ2-4
CDR3 DNA: TGCGCCAGCATCAGACAGGGAGAAAGGATAAACATTCAGTACTTC
CDR3 protein: CASIRQGERINIQYF

CDR3 length: 16
D gene: TRBD1
clone size: many
V gene: TRBV12-3/TRBV12-4
J gene: TRBJ2-7
CDR3 DNA: TGTGCCAGCAGCAGGATTAAGGGGACAGGCCCCTACGAGCAGTACTTC
CDR3 protein: CASSRIKGTGPYEQYF

CDR3 length: 14
D gene: NA
clone size: many
V gene: TRBV6-6
J gene: TRBJ2-3
CDR3 DNA: TGTGCCAGCAATCGAGGTACTAGCACAGATACGCAGTATTTT
CDR3 protein: CASNRGTSTDTQYF

CDR3 length: 16
D gene: TRBD2
clone size: once
V gene: TRBV6-5
J gene: TRBJ2-5
CDR3 DNA: TGTGCCAGCAGACAAGGGACTAGCAGGTCTCAAGAGACCCAGTACTTC
CDR3 protein: CASRQGTSRSQETQYF

CDR3 length: 14
D gene: TRBD2
clone size: once
V gene: TRBV5-1
J gene: TRBJ2-7
CDR3 DNA: TGCGCCAGCAGCTTCGGGACTAGTCCGGGCGAGCAGTACTTC
CDR3 protein: CASSFGTSPGEQYF

CDR3 length: 14
D gene: TRBD2
clone size: few
V gene: TRBV27
J gene: TRBJ2-7
CDR3 DNA: TGTGCCAGCAGATCCCCGGGAGGGCGCAGGGGGCAGTACTTC
CDR3 protein: CASRSPGGRRGQYF

CDR3 length: 12
D gene: TRBD1
clone size: many
V gene: TRBV10-3
J gene: TRBJ2-7
CDR3 DNA: TGTGCCATCAGTGGACAGGGTGGCGAGCAGTACTTC
CDR3 protein: CAISGQGGEQYF

CDR3 length: 14
D gene: NA
clone size: NA
V gene: TRBV7-2
J gene: TRBJ1-1
CDR3 DNA: TGTGCCAGCAGGGGTGGAAGAAAGAACACTGAAGCTTTCTTT
CDR3 protein: CASRGGRKNTEAFF

CDR3 length: 16
D gene: TRBD2
clone size: few
V gene: TRBV20-1
J gene: TRBJ2-1
CDR3 DNA: TGCAGTGCTAGAGATTCGAGCGGGGGGGCCGACAATGAGCAGTTCTTC
CDR3 protein: CSARDSSGGADNEQFF

CDR3 length: 14
D gene: NA
clone size: many
V gene: TRBV5-6
J gene: TRBJ1-3
CDR3 DNA: TGTGCCAGCAGCTTGCGGGGGAGTGGAAACACCATATATTTT
CDR3 protein: CASSLRGSGNTIYF

CDR3 length: 13
D gene: TRBD1
clone size: few
V gene: TRBV11-3
J gene: TRBJ2-5
CDR3 DNA: TGTGCCAGCAGTGGACAGGGTTCAGAGACCCAGTACTTC
CDR3 protein: CASSGQGSETQYF

CDR3 length: 15
D gene: TRBD2
clone size: many
V gene: TRBV20-1
J gene: TRBJ2-3
CDR3 DNA: TGCAGTGCTAGAGATGCGGGGGGGACCACAGATACGCAGTATTTT
CDR3 protein: CSARDAGGTTDTQYF

CDR3 length: 13
D gene: TRBD1
clone size: many
V gene: TRBV5-6
J gene: TRBJ1-5
CDR3 DNA: TGTGCCAGCGCATTGGGACAGGAGGGGGACCAGCATTTT
CDR3 protein: CASALGQEGDQHF

CDR3 length: 13
D gene: NA
clone size: NA
V gene: TRBV6-2/TRBV6-3
J gene: TRBJ2-1
CDR3 DNA: TGTGCCAGCAGTTACGTGTGGTACAATGAGCAGTTCTTC
CDR3 protein: CASSYVWYNEQFF

CDR3 length: 11
D gene: NA
clone size: few
V gene: TRBV20-1
J gene: TRBJ2-3
CDR3 DNA: TGCAGTGCCCCTCCGTCAGATACGCAGTATTTT
CDR3 protein: CSAPPSDTQYF

CDR3 length: 15
D gene: NA
clone size: once
V gene: TRBV18
J gene: TRBJ2-7
CDR3 DNA: TGTGCCAGCTCACCAGCGAGCACACCCTCCTACGAGCAGTACTTC
CDR3 protein: CASSPASTPSYEQYF

CDR3 length: 16
D gene: TRBD1
clone size: many
V gene: TRBV7-2
J gene: TRBJ1-1
CDR3 DNA: TGTGCCAGCAGCTTTTATGACAGGGCGGCTTACCCTTCCGCTTTCTTT
CDR3 protein: CASSFYDRAAYPSAFF

CDR3 length: 17
D gene: NA
clone size: few
V gene: TRBV7-9
J gene: TRBJ1-1
CDR3 DNA: TGTGCCAGCAGCTTCGGGGGATTTGGTCAGGGGAACACTGAAGCTTTCTTT
CDR3 protein: CASSFGGFGQGNTEAFF

CDR3 length: 18
D gene: TRBD1
clone size: NA
V gene: TRBV2
J gene: TRBJ1-4
CDR3 DNA: TGTGCCAGCAGTCGGACCGGGACAGGGGGTGGTGGTAATGAAAAACTGTTTTTT
CDR3 protein: CASSRTGTGGGGNEKLFF

CDR3 length: 14
D gene: TRBD1
clone size: many
V gene: TRBV20-1
J gene: TRBJ2-7
CDR3 DNA: TGCAGTGCTAGTTCGGCAGGGGGCTCCTACGAGCAGTACTTC
CDR3 protein: CSASSAGGSYEQYF

CDR3 length: 13
D gene: NA
clone size: NA
V gene: TRBV18
J gene: TRBJ2-1
CDR3 DNA: TGTGCCAGCTCACCGGACTCCTACAATGAGCAGTTCTTC
CDR3 protein: CASSPDSYNEQFF

CDR3 length: 14
D gene: NA
clone size: few
V gene: TRBV7-9
J gene: TRBJ2-5
CDR3 DNA: TGTGCCAGCAGCTTGGGAACCAGTAAAGAGACCCAGTACTTC
CDR3 protein: CASSLGTSKETQYF

CDR3 length: 18
D gene: TRBD1
clone size: many
V gene: TRBV19
J gene: TRBJ1-2
CDR3 DNA: TGTGCCAGTAGTATTAAGAGGAACCGGGACAGGGGGCATGCTGGCTACACCTTC
CDR3 protein: CASSIKRNRDRGHAGYTF

CDR3 length: 16
D gene: TRBD2
clone size: few
V gene: TRBV5-1
J gene: TRBJ2-1
CDR3 DNA: TGCGCCAGCAGCTTGGCCCGGGGGGGTTTTAGCAATGAGCAGTTCTTC
CDR3 protein: CASSLARGGFSNEQFF

CDR3 length: 15
D gene: NA
clone size: NA
V gene: TRBV6-6
J gene: TRBJ2-3
CDR3 DNA: TGTGCCAGCAGTTTTCGGGGGAGAAGCACAGATACGCAGTATTTT
CDR3 protein: CASSFRGRSTDTQYF

CDR3 length: 15
D gene: TRBD1
clone size: many
V gene: TRBV28
J gene: TRBJ1-1
CDR3 DNA: TGTGCCAGCAGGCCCACAGGGGCGGTTTTTACTGAAGCTTTCTTT
CDR3 protein: CASRPTGAVFTEAFF

CDR3 length: 14
D gene: TRBD1
clone size: NA
V gene: TRBV6-1
J gene: TRBJ2-3
CDR3 DNA: TGTGCCAGCCTCTCGGACAGGTCCCCAGATACGCAGTATTTT
CDR3 protein: CASLSDRSPDTQYF

CDR3 length: 14
D gene: NA
clone size: many
V gene: TRBV7-2
J gene: TRBJ2-6
CDR3 DNA: TGTGCCAGCAGCCTACCTAGAGGGGCCAACGTCCTGACTTTC
CDR3 protein: CASSLPRGANVLTF

CDR3 length: 15
D gene: NA
clone size: many
V gene: TRBV18
J gene: TRBJ1-6
CDR3 DNA: TGTGCCAGCTCCCGAGGGCCGGGACACAATTCACCCCTCCACTTT
CDR3 protein: CASSRGPGHNSPLHF

CDR3 length: 16
D gene: NA
clone size: few
V gene: TRBV6-6
J gene: TRBJ1-1
CDR3 DNA: TGTGCCAGCAGTACGACAGGCCATAGCCCTGGCACTGAAGCTTTCTTT
CDR3 protein: CASSTTGHSPGTEAFF

CDR3 length: 17
D gene: TRBD1
clone size: many
V gene: TRBV12-3/TRBV12-4
J gene: TRBJ2-6
CDR3 DNA: TGTGCCAGCAGTTTAACCACAGGGGGTTCTGGGGCCAACGTCCTGACTTTC
CDR3 protein: CASSLTTGGSGANVLTF

CDR3 length: 13
D gene: NA
clone size: many
V gene: TRBV11-1
J gene: TRBJ1-2
CDR3 DNA: TGTGCCAGCAGCCCTACTCACGCATATGGCTACACCTTC
CDR3 protein: CASSPTHAYGYTF

CDR3 length: 14
D gene: NA
clone size: NA
V gene: TRBV20-1
J gene: TRBJ1-1
CDR3 DNA: TGCAGTGCTAGCGGTGCGTGGTGGAACACTGAAGCTTTCTTT
CDR3 protein: CSASGAWWNTEAFF

CDR3 length: 14
D gene: NA
clone size: NA
V gene: TRBV5-1
J gene: TRBJ2-3
CDR3 DNA: TGCGCCAGCAGCCCGCGGGCGGGCCCAGATACGCAGTATTTT
CDR3 protein: CASSPRAGPDTQYF

CDR3 length: 14
D gene: NA
clone size: many
V gene: TRBV5-4
J gene: TRBJ2-7
CDR3 DNA: TGTGCCAGCAGCTTGGTGCAGGGAGGTGGAGAGCAGTACTTC
CDR3 protein: CASSLVQGGGEQYF

CDR3 length: 15
D gene: NA
clone size: NA
V gene: TRBV6-5
J gene: TRBJ2-6
CDR3 DNA: TGTGCCAGCAGAACAGGCCGCTCTGGGGCCAACGTCCTGACTTTC
CDR3 protein: CASRTGRSGANVLTF

CDR3 length: 15
D gene: NA
clone size: many
V gene: TRBV7-2
J gene: TRBJ1-2
CDR3 DNA: TGTGCCAGCAGCTTAGCCACAGGGCCTAACTATGGCTACACCTTC
CDR3 protein: CASSLATGPNYGYTF

CDR3 length: 15
D gene: NA
clone size: NA
V gene: TRBV20-1
J gene: TRBJ1-5
CDR3 DNA: TGCAGTGCTACCCTGGACGGTCGAGGGCCTGGGGCCCAGCATTTT
CDR3 protein: CSATLDGRGPGAQHF

CDR3 length: 14
D gene: TRBD2
clone size: many
V gene: TRBV14
J gene: TRBJ2-5
CDR3 DNA: TGTGCCAGCAGCCGCCACGGGAGGGAAGAGACCCAGTACTTC
CDR3 protein: CASSRHGREETQYF

CDR3 length: 18
D gene: TRBD2
clone size: few
V gene: TRBV11-2
J gene: TRBJ2-7
CDR3 DNA: TGTGCCAGCAGCTTAGATCGCCCCACTGGTAGCGGGGCCTACGAGCAGTACTTC
CDR3 protein: CASSLDRPTGSGAYEQYF

CDR3 length: 14
D gene: NA
clone size: NA
V gene: TRBV30
J gene: TRBJ2-1
CDR3 DNA: TGTGCCTGGAGTCGTGGGCTAGACCGCAATGAGCAGTTCTTC
CDR3 protein: CAWSRGLDRNEQFF

CDR3 length: 13
D gene: NA
clone size: few
V gene: TRBV5-6
J gene: TRBJ1-1
CDR3 DNA: TGTGCCAGTTTACTCAGGGGGAACACTGAAGCTTTCTTT
CDR3 protein: CASLLRGNTEAFF

CDR3 length: 15
D gene: TRBD1
clone size: many
V gene: TRBV28
J gene: TRBJ2-7
CDR3 DNA: TGTGCCAGCAGTCCCGTGGACAGGGAATCTGGCGAGCAGTACTTC
CDR3 protein: CASSPVDRESGEQYF

CDR3 length: 13
D gene: TRBD1
clone size: few
V gene: TRBV5-1
J gene: TRBJ2-7
CDR3 DNA: TGCGCCAGCAGCTACTACAGGGGGTACGAGCAGTACTTC
CDR3 protein: CASSYYRGYEQYF

CDR3 length: 17
D gene: TRBD1
clone size: few
V gene: TRBV5-5
J gene: TRBJ2-1
CDR3 DNA: TGTGCCAGCAGCTTCAGGGCCGGGACAGGCGTCACCAATGAGCAGTTCTTC
CDR3 protein: CASSFRAGTGVTNEQFF

CDR3 length: 13
D gene: NA
clone size: few
V gene: TRBV29-1
J gene: TRBJ2-1
CDR3 DNA: TGCAGCGTTGAGACCCCCAGCCGAGGTGAGCAGTTCTTC
CDR3 protein: CSVETPSRGEQFF

CDR3 length: 13
D gene: TRBD1
clone size: many
V gene: TRBV7-2
J gene: TRBJ2-7
CDR3 DNA: TGTGCCAGCAGCCCACAACCGGGACAGCAAACCCACTTC
CDR3 protein: CASSPQPGQQTHF

CDR3 length: 14
D gene: NA
clone size: NA
V gene: TRBV7-2
J gene: TRBJ2-3
CDR3 DNA: TGTGCCAGCAGCGACCAGACTAGCACAGATACGCAGTATTTT
CDR3 protein: CASSDQTSTDTQYF

CDR3 length: 14
D gene: TRBD1
clone size: many
V gene: TRBV18
J gene: TRBJ1-1
CDR3 DNA: TGTGCCAGCTCACCACAAGAAGAGGGACAGGAAGCTTTCTTT
CDR3 protein: CASSPQEEGQEAFF

CDR3 length: 15
D gene: NA
clone size: NA
V gene: TRBV2
J gene: TRBJ2-2
CDR3 DNA: TGTGCCAGCAGTGAAAGGTGGAGCTTAACCGGGGAGCTGTTTTTT
CDR3 protein: CASSERWSLTGELFF